The next 23 T cell receptor beta chains were all read from a single sample in a study of early T cells in non-severe SARS-CoV-2 infection (dated by TCRdb to about 2021). Libraries were prepared through 5' RACE. This sample was sequenced with a NextSeq 500. Using fastp at Q25 and MiXCR, TCRdb reprocessed the public reads and kept productive beta chains. Merged by CDR3 protein, the rows form single entries marked with the most common genes and DNA. This sample is represented by 100,000 to 130,000 distinct CDR3 sequences; roughly an eighth of them were singletons. The ten most abundant clones make up 3% to 3.5% of the sample. The sample consisted of whole blood. Source of these receptors: an adult who was a healthcare worker with PCR-confirmed SARS-CoV-2 infection or an uninfected control (not recorded which).

The chain links TRBV5-1 to TRBJ2-3, with 15 bases matching TRBD2. V gave up 3 bases and J gave up 2 bases; unmatched junction bases: 7. CDR3 length: 18 residues. Germline V gene sequence: CDR1 SGHRS, CDR2 YFSETQ. CDR3 sequence reads: CASSSGLAGGPITDTQYF. CDR3 nucleotides: TGCGCCAGCAGCTCCGGACTAGCGGGAGGGCCGATCACAGATACGCAGTATTTT.

This clonotype was recorded at least ten times. The rearrangement joins TRBV11-2 to TRBJ2-3; no clear D gene. Germline V gene data show CDR1 as SGHAT and CDR2 as FQNNGV. This CDR3 has 15 amino acids. Trimming shortened V by 8 bases and J by 0 bases, and 15 bases separated the two germline ends. This CDR3 reads CASGVDATSTDTQYF. The CDR3 DNA follows: TGTGCCAGCGGCGTTGACGCCACTAGCACAGATACGCAGTATTTT.

V usage is TRBV6-1 and J usage is TRBJ1-1, with unresolved D. The CDR3 has 11 residues. V was pared by 8 bases and J by 1 base, with 5 bases between. Germline V gene data show CDR1 as MNHNS and CDR2 as SASEGT. Here the CDR3 reads CASAPNTEAFF. The CDR3 nucleotides are TGTGCCAGCGCCCCGAACACTGAAGCTTTCTTT.

The chain joins TRBV5-1 to TRBJ2-5, with 7 bases aligning to TRBD2. The germline V gene encodes CDR1 SGHRS and CDR2 YFSETQ. Trimming removed 6 bases from V and 5 bases from J; junction bases left unmatched: 16. This CDR3 region has 16 residues. CDR3: CASKVRGDRSTETQYF. CDR3 sequence (DNA): TGCGCCAGCAAGGTTCGGGGGGATAGATCAACGGAGACCCAGTACTTC.

This clonotype has just a few counts. The chain links TRBV11-2 to TRBJ2-5; D is possibly TRBD2 (5 bases). The V end was cut by 5 bases, the J end by 1 base, with 8 bases between. From germline, CDR1 is SGHAT and CDR2 FQNNGV. CDR3 size: 13 residues. The CDR3: CASSNGLQETQYF. In DNA, the CDR3 is TGTGCCAGCAGCAACGGACTCCAAGAGACCCAGTACTTC.

This clonotype appeared many times. V is TRBV29-1 and J is TRBJ2-1; TRBD2 matches at 9 bases. CDR1 is SQVTM, CDR2 ANQGSEA, per germline. The CDR3 loop spans 14 amino acids. V dropped 3 bases and J dropped 7; count of bases not matched to a gene: 7. In DNA form, the CDR3 reads TGCAGCGTTGATCGGCCTAGCGGGAAGAATGAGCAGTTCTTC. Its translation: CSVDRPSGKNEQFF.

In this sample, this clonotype turned up a few times. The gene calls are TRBV7-9 and TRBJ1-1, with no clear D. CDR1 is SEHNR and CDR2 is FQNEAQ in the germline V gene (reference sequence). The CDR3 contains 14 residues. V was shortened by 1 base and J by 9 bases, with 15 bases between the two germline ends. CDR3 region: CASSLGGAARQAFF. Here the CDR3 DNA reads TGTGCCAGCAGCTTAGGGGGAGCGGCCAGGCAAGCTTTCTTT. Variable domain in full (rest from reference TRBV7-9 and TRBJ1-1): DTGVSQNPRHKITKRGQNVTFRCDPISEHNRLYWYRQTLGQGPEFLTYFQNEAQLEKSRLLSDRFSAERPKGSFSTLEIQRTEQGDSAMYLCASSLGGAARQAFFGQGTRLTVV.

The sample holds a few counts of this clonotype. The rearrangement links TRBV12-3 or TRBV12-4 to TRBJ2-3, with D perhaps matching TRBD1 (8 bases). The length of the CDR3 is 15 residues. Trimming cost V 6 bases and J 2 bases, with 15 bases left between them. Written as DNA, the CDR3 is TGTGCCAGCAGCAAACAGGGGGGGCCCACAGATACGCAGTATTTT. Protein sequence: CASSKQGGPTDTQYF.

The chain joins TRBV28 to TRBJ1-4; D unclear. Trimming cost V 5 bases and J 0 bases, with 13 bases left between them. The CDR3 has 16 residues. Germline V lookup: CDR1 MDHEN, CDR2 SYDVKM. The DNA for the CDR3 is TGTGCCAGCAGTGCCCGAGATGGCGCAACTAATGAAAAACTGTTTTTT. Translating it yields CASSARDGATNEKLFF.

In this sample, this clonotype turned up a few times. The chain links TRBV29-1 to TRBJ2-2, with 9 bases lining up with TRBD1. Trimming cost V 7 bases and J 2 bases; bases outside gene matches: 2. The CDR3 consists of 13 residues. Germline-derived CDR1 and CDR2 are SQVTM and ANQGSEA. Here the CDR3 reads CSGQGVNTGELFF. For the CDR3, the DNA is TGCAGCGGACAGGGGGTCAACACCGGGGAGCTGTTTTTT.

This clonotype has ten or more counts. The V call is TRBV6-1, the J call TRBJ1-5; the D gene is possibly TRBD1 (5 bases). Germline V gene data show CDR1 as MNHNS and CDR2 as SASEGT. Trimming shortened V by 6 bases and J by 1 base, and 16 bases separated the two germline ends. The CDR3 contains 16 residues. DNA for the CDR3: TGTGCCAGCAGCGCATTAGGGACTAGAAGCAATCAGCCCCAGCATTTT. It encodes CASSALGTRSNQPQHF.

The chain is built from TRBV18 and TRBJ2-5, with TRBD1 matching over 7 bases. The V gene's germline CDR1 is KGHSH and CDR2 LQKENI. This CDR3 is built from 13 residues. Germline trimming cut 3 bases from V and 3 bases from J; bases unmatched to any gene: 1. CDR3 region: CASSPDREETQYF. The DNA for the CDR3 is TGTGCCAGCTCACCTGACAGGGAAGAGACCCAGTACTTC.

This chain links TRBV28 with TRBJ1-1, with 7 bases matching TRBD1. Germline V gives CDR1 MDHEN, CDR2 SYDVKM. V lost 6 bases, J lost 3 bases, and 4 bases stayed unmatched. The CDR3 contains 13 residues. CDR3 nucleotides: TGTGCCAGCAGGGAGGGACAGTACACTGAAGCTTTCTTT. Protein sequence: CASREGQYTEAFF. The whole variable domain, filled in from reference TRBV28 and TRBJ1-1, reads DVKVTQSSRYLVKRTGEKVFLECVQDMDHENMFWYRQDPGLGLRLIYFSYDVKMKEKGDIPEGYSVSREKKERFSLILESASTNQTSMYLCASREGQYTEAFFGQGTRLTVV.

The genes are TRBV11-2 and TRBJ2-7; D unresolved. Germline loops: CDR1 SGHAT, CDR2 FQNNGV. The CDR3 spans 14 residues. V dropped 5 bases and J dropped 6 bases, with 17 bases sitting between them. Here the CDR3 reads CASSRTGAGGEQYF. CDR3 nucleotides: TGTGCCAGCAGCCGGACCGGTGCCGGTGGCGAGCAGTACTTC.

This clonotype has a handful of counts. This sequence joins TRBV9 and TRBJ2-3, with 8 bases lining up with TRBD2. CDR3 length equals 16 residues. The germline CDR1 and CDR2 sequences are SGDLS and YYNGEE. With 0 bases clipped from V and 5 bases from J, the junction kept 8 bases outside the gene matches. CDR3 residues: CASSVEGLAGKDTQYF. Written as DNA, the CDR3 is TGTGCCAGCAGCGTAGAAGGTCTAGCGGGTAAAGATACGCAGTATTTT.

The V gene is TRBV28, the J gene TRBJ1-2; D is unresolved. This CDR3 is 14 amino acids long. Germline V gene sequence: CDR1 MDHEN, CDR2 SYDVKM. Trimming removed 4 bases at V and 7 bases at J, with 16 bases between. CDR3 sequence (DNA): TGTGCCAGCAGTTCGCGGATCATATTGGGTGGCTACACCTTC. It codes for CASSSRIILGGYTF.

This clonotype appeared a few times. The CDR3 nucleotides read TGCGCCAGCAAGAGGACGTTGAACACTGAAGCTTTCTTT. It specifies CASKRTLNTEAFF. This sequence joins TRBV10-2 and TRBJ1-1; D unresolved. The CDR3 runs 13 residues. V was pared by 7 bases and J by 0 bases, with 9 bases between. The germline gives CDR1 WSHSY, CDR2 SAAADI.

The chain joins TRBV20-1 to TRBJ2-3, with D unclear. In germline, CDR1 is DFQATT, CDR2 SNEGSKA (reference sequence). The CDR3 is made up of 13 amino acids. V was cut by 8 bases and J by 0 bases, with 12 bases left in between. The CDR3 reads CSLRQASTDTQYF. The CDR3, as DNA: TGCAGTCTCCGGCAGGCTAGCACAGATACGCAGTATTTT.

This clonotype came up many times. The chain is built from TRBV5-1 and TRBJ2-5; a possible D gene is TRBD1 (5 bases). In germline, CDR1 is SGHRS, CDR2 YFSETQ. The ends were cut back, 0 bases at V and 4 bases at J, with 10 bases in the middle. CDR3 length: 14 residues. The CDR3 is CASSLVQGRETQYF. The CDR3, as DNA: TGCGCCAGCAGCTTGGTTCAGGGCAGAGAGACCCAGTACTTC.

Only a few counts were recorded for this clonotype. This sequence joins TRBV13 and TRBJ2-3; maybe TRBD2 (6 bases). V was trimmed by 3 bases and J by 2 bases, leaving 21 bases between them. Looked up from germline, CDR1 is PRHDT and CDR2 is FYEKMQ (reference sequence). This CDR3 has 18 amino acids. CDR3 residues: CASSFPQTARGTTDTQYF. For the CDR3, the DNA is TGTGCCAGCAGCTTCCCCCAGACAGCTCGCGGGACCACAGATACGCAGTATTTT.

This clonotype was seen only a few times. The chain is built from TRBV15 and TRBJ2-5; TRBD1 matches 8 bases. Germline V lookup: CDR1 LNHNV, CDR2 YYDKDF (reference sequence). This CDR3 spans 13 amino acids. The V gene end was trimmed by 9 bases and the J gene end by 4 bases; junction bases not matched to a gene: 7. CDR3 sequence reads: CATQFDRGETQYF. The CDR3 DNA reads TGTGCCACTCAGTTCGACAGGGGAGAGACCCAGTACTTC.

This clonotype appeared many times. V usage is TRBV11-2 and J usage is TRBJ2-5; 7 positions agree with TRBD2. Germline-derived CDR1 and CDR2 are SGHAT and FQNNGV. CDR3 length: 14 amino acids. J was trimmed by 5 bases and V by 5 bases; bases with no gene match: 8. The DNA of the CDR3 is TGTGCCAGCAGCCCCGGACTAGGAACGGAGACCCAGTACTTC. Amino acids: CASSPGLGTETQYF.

The count of this clonotype is one. V and J are TRBV7-9 and TRBJ1-4, with 10 bases identical to TRBD1. Germline loops: CDR1 SEHNR, CDR2 FQNEAQ (reference sequence). J gave up 3 bases and V 4 bases, and 5 bases lay outside the gene matches. CDR3 size: 16 residues. In DNA form, the CDR3 reads TGTGCCAGCAGCTCCGGACAGGGGGTACCTAATGAAAAACTGTTTTTT. Its protein product is CASSSGQGVPNEKLFF.